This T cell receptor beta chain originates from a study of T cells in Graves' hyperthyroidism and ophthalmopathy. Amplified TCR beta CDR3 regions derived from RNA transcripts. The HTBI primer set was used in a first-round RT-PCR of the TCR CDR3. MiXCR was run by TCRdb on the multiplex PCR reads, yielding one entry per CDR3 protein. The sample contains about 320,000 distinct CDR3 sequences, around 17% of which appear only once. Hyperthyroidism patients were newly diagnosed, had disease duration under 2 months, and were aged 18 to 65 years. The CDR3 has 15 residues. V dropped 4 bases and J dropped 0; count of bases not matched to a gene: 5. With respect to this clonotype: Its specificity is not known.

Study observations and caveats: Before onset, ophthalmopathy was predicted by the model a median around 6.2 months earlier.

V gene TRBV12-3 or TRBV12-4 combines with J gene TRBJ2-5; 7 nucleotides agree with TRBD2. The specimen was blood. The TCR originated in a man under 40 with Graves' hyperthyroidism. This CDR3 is CASSYGRRYQETQYF. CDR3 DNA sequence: TGTGCCAGCAGTTACGGGAGGCGGTACCAAGAGACCCAGTACTTC.